Below are 4 T cell receptor beta chains sequenced from a single sample in a study of response to subunit inactivated influenza vaccine listed by TCRdb under 2018. Library preparation used RT-PCR. Sequencing took place on an Illumina HiSeq 2500. TCRdb reanalyzed the raw reads on its own, using fastp at Q25 for trimming and MiXCR for clone calling, and kept in-frame beta chains. Rows matching on CDR3 protein sequence are summarized as one entry with the most common DNA and genes. In this sample the table shows some 640,000 distinct CDR3 sequences, more than 11% of which occur a single time. The ten largest account for 5.5% to 7% of the sample. Source: PBMCs from blood, taken about 14 days before vaccination. These receptors were taken from a man aged 45-65 years who received an inactivated influenza vaccine. Donor details come from another sample of the same person, matched by shared clones.

Many counts were recorded for this clonotype. V gene TRBV5-6 combines with J gene TRBJ1-2, with TRBD1 matching 8 bases. Trimming took 4 bases from V and 3 from J; bases not matched to a gene: 5. Germline CDR1 reads SGHDT; CDR2 reads YYEEEE. This CDR3 region has 14 residues. The CDR3 region is CASSVLQGDYGYTF. CDR3 sequence (DNA): TGTGCCAGCAGCGTATTACAGGGGGACTATGGCTACACCTTC.

The chain employs TRBV4-3 and TRBJ2-3; unclear D gene. Looked up from germline, CDR1 is LGHNA and CDR2 is YSLEER. V dropped 0 bases and J dropped 5 bases, with 12 bases sitting between them. This CDR3 comprises 15 residues. Here the CDR3 DNA reads TGCGCCAGCAGCCAAGAAAGGCTCGCGAGAGATACGCAGTATTTT. Its translation: CASSQERLARDTQYF.

CDR3 in DNA: TGTGCCAGCAGTGAATCGGGGTCTAGTTTGGGTAGCTATGGCTACACCTTC. This codes for CASSESGSSLGSYGYTF. The rearrangement links TRBV2 to TRBJ1-2; D not certain. Trimming shortened V by 2 bases and J by 4 bases, and 20 bases separated the two germline ends. The CDR3 consists of 17 residues. Per the germline V gene, CDR1 is SNHLY and CDR2 is FYNNEI.

J is TRBJ2-1 and V is TRBV27; D could derive from TRBD1 or TRBD2 (5 bases each). V lost 4 bases, J lost 5 bases, and 18 bases lay in between. Germline V gene lookup returns CDR1 MNHEY and CDR2 SMNVEV (reference sequence). CDR3 length: 16 amino acids. CDR3 sequence reads: CASSSRRGQGNNEQFF. The DNA for the CDR3 is TGTGCCAGCAGTTCCCGGCGCGGGCAGGGTAACAATGAGCAGTTCTTC.